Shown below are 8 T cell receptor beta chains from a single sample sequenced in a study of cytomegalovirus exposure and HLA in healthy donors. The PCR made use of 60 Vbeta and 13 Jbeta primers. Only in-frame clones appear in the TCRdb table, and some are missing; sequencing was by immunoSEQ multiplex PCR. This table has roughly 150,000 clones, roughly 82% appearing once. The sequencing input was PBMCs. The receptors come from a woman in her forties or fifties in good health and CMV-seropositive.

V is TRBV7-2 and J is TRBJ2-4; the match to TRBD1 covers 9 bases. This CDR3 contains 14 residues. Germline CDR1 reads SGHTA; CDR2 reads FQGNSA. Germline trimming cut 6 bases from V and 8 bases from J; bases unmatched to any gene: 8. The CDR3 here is CASSLQGARDIQYF. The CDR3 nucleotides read TGTGCCAGCAGTTTACAGGGGGCCAGGGACATTCAGTACTTC.

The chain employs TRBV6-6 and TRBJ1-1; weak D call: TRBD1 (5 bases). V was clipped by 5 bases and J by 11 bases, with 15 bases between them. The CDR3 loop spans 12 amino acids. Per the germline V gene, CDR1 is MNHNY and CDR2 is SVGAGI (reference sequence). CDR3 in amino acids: CASSQVQRGAFF. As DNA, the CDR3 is TGTGCCAGCAGTCAAGTTCAGCGGGGGGCTTTCTTT.

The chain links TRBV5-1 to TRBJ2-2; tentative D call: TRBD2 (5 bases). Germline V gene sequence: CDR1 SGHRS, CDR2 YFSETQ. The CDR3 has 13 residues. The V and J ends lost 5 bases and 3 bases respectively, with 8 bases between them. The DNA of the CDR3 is TGCGCCAGCAGATCCGGGGACACCGGGGAGCTGTTTTTT. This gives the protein CASRSGDTGELFF.

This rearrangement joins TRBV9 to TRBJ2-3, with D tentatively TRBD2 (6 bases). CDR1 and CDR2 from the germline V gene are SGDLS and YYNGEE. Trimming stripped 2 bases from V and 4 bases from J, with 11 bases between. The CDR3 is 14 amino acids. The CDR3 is CASSVGGWADTQYF. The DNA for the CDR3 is TGTGCCAGCAGCGTTGGGGGGTGGGCAGATACGCAGTATTTT.

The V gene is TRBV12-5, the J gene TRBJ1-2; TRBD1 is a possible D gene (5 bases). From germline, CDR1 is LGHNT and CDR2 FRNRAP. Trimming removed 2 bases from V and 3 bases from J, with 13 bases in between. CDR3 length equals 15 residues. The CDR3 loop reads CASGLPQGGHYGYTF. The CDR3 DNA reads TGTGCTAGTGGTTTGCCTCAGGGTGGGCACTATGGCTACACCTTC.

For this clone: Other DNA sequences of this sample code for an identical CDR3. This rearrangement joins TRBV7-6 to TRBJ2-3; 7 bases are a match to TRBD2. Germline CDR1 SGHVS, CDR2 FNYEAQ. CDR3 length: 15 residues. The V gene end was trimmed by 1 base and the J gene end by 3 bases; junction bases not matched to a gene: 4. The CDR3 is CASSLGGGGTDTQYF. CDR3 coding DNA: TGTGCCAGCAGCTTAGGCGGGGGAGGTACAGATACGCAGTATTTT. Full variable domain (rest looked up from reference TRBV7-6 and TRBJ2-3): GAGVSQSPRYKVTKRGQDVALRCDPISGHVSLYWYRQALGQGPEFLTYFNYEAQQDKSGLPNDRFSAERPEGSISTLTIQRTEQRDSAMYRCASSLGGGGTDTQYFGPGTRLTVL.

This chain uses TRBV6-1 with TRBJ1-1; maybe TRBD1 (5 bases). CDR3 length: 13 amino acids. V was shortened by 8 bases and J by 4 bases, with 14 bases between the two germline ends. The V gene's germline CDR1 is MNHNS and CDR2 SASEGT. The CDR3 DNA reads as TGTGCCAGCGCCGAAGGGGTACTCACTGAAGCTTTCTTT. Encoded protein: CASAEGVLTEAFF.

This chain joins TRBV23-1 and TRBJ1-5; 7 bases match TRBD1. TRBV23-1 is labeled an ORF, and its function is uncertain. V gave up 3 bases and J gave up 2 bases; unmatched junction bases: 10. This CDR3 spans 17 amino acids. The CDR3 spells CASSQGDDRACNQPQHF. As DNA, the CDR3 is TGCGCCAGCAGTCAGGGGGACGACAGGGCGTGCAATCAGCCCCAGCATTTT.